The T cell receptor (beta chain) described here comes from a study of T cells in Graves' hyperthyroidism and ophthalmopathy. This clonotype was observed at least ten times. Using around 10 ml of fresh peripheral blood, PBMCs were prepared. Researchers amplified the TCR beta CDR3 regions from RNA transcripts. TCR CDR3 underwent first-round RT-PCR with the HTBI primer set. TCRdb processed the multiplex PCR reads anew with MiXCR; each CDR3 protein has one entry. The profile shows about 600,000 distinct CDR3 sequences, roughly 16% of them singletons. Sequencing used blood. The clonotype comes from a woman aged 40 to 50 with Graves' ophthalmopathy.

CDR3 bases: TGCAGTGCTGGCTCTTGGGACGGTAATTCACCCCTCCACTTT. It codes for CSAGSWDGNSPLHF. The chain links TRBV20-1 to TRBJ1-6; maybe TRBD1 (5 bases). V was pared by 5 bases and J by 6 bases, with 14 bases between. The CDR3 spans 14 residues. CDR1 is DFQATT, CDR2 SNEGSKA, per germline (reference sequence).